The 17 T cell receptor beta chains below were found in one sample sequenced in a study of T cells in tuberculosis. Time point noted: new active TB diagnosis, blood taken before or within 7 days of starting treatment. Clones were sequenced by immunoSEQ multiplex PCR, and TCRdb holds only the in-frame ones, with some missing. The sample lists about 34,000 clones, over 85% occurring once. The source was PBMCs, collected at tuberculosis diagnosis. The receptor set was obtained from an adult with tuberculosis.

The DNA for the CDR3 is TGTGCCAGCAGCTTTGACAGTTCCTACGAGCAGTACTTC. Its protein product is CASSFDSSYEQYF. The rearrangement uses TRBV7-2 and TRBJ2-7; D perhaps matches TRBD1 (5 bases). Between the trimmed V and J ends, which lost 3 bases and 1 base, there was a span of 7 bases. Per germline, CDR1 SGHTA and CDR2 FQGNSA. The CDR3 has 13 amino acids.

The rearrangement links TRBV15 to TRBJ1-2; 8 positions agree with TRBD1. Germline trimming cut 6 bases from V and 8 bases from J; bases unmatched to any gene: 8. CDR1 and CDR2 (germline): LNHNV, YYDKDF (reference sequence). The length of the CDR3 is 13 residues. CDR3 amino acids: CATSRQGLRGYTF. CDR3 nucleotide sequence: TGTGCCACCAGTAGACAGGGGCTGCGGGGCTACACCTTC.

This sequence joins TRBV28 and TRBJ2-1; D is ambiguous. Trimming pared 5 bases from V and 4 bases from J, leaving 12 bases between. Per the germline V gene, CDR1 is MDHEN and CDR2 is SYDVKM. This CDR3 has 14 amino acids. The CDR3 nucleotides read TGTGCCAGCAGTAATACCGACAAGTACAATGAGCAGTTCTTC. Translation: CASSNTDKYNEQFF.

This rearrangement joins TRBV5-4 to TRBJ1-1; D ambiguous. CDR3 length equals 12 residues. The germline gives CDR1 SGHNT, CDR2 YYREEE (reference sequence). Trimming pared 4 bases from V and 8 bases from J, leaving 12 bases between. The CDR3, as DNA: TGTGCCAGCAGCCTATTTCCGGGGGAAGCTTTCTTT. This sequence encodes CASSLFPGEAFF.

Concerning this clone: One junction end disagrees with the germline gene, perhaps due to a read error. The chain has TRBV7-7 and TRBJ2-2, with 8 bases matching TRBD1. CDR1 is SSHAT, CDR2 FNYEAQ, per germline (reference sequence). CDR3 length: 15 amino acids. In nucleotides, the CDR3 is TGTGCTAGCAGCAAGGACAGGGAGAACACCGGGGAGCTGTTTTTT. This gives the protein CASSKDRENTGELFF.

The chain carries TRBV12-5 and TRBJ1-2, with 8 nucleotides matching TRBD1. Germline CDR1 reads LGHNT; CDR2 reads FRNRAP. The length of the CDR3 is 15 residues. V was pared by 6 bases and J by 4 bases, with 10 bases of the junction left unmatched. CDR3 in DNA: TGTGCTAGTGGACAAAATCAGGGGGCGGTCTATGGCTACACCTTC. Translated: CASGQNQGAVYGYTF.

The CDR3 nucleotides read TGTGCCAGCAGCCGGGCGGGGACCGGGGAGCTGTTTTTT. It specifies CASSRAGTGELFF. V and J are TRBV9 and TRBJ2-2; D possibly corresponds to TRBD2 (6 bases). The V and J ends lost 4 bases and 5 bases respectively, with 9 bases between them. The CDR3 has 13 residues. CDR1 and CDR2 (germline): SGDLS, YYNGEE.

The CDR3 loop reads CAWGSTGTGINYGYTF. In nucleotides, the CDR3 is TGTGCCTGGGGGTCGACCGGGACAGGGATTAACTATGGCTACACCTTC. V usage is TRBV30 and J usage is TRBJ1-2, with 9 bases aligning to TRBD1. V trimming: 5 bases; J trimming: 1 base; junction bases outside the gene matches: 11. The CDR3 has 16 amino acids. Germline V CDR1 and CDR2: GTSNPN, SVGIG (reference sequence).

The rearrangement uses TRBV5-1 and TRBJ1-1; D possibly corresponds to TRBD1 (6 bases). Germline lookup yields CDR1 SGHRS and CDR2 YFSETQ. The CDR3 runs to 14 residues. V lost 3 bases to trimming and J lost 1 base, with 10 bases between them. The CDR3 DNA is TGCGCCAGCAGCTCCCCGGACAGGAACACTGAAGCTTTCTTT. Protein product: CASSSPDRNTEAFF.

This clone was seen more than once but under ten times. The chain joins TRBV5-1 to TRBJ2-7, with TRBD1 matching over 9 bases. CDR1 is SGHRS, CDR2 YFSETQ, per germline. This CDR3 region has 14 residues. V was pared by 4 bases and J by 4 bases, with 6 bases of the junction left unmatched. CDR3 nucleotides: TGCGCCAGCAGCGAGGACAGGGGCCGGTACGAGCAGTACTTC. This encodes CASSEDRGRYEQYF.

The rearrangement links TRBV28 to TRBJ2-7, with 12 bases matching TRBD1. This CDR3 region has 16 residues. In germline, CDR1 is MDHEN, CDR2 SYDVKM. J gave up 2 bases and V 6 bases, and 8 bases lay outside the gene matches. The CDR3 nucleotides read TGTGCCAGCAGAAGAACCGGGACAGGGGGCACCTACGAGCAGTACTTC. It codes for CASRRTGTGGTYEQYF.

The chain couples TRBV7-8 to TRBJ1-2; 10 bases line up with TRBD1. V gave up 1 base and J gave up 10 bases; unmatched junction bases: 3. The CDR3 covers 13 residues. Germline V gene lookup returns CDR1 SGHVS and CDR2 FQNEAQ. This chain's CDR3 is CASSLGRQGAYTF. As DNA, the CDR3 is TGTGCCAGCAGCTTAGGCCGACAGGGGGCCTACACCTTC. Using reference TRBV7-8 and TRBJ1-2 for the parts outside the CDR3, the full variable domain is GAGVSQSPRYKVAKRGQDVALRCDPISGHVSLFWYQQALGQGPEFLTYFQNEAQLDKSGLPSDRFFAERPEGSVSTLKIQRTQQEDSAVYLCASSLGRQGAYTFGSGTRLTVV.

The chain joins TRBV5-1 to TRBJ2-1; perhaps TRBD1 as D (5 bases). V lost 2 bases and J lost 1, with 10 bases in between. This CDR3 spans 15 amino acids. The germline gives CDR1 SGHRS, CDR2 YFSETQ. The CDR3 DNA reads TGCGCCAGCAGCTTCCATCAGGGTTCCTACAATGAGCAGTTCTTC. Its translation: CASSFHQGSYNEQFF. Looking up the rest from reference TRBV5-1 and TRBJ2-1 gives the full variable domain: KAGVTQTPRYLIKTRGQQVTLSCSPISGHRSVSWYQQTPGQGLQFLFEYFSETQRNKGNFPGRFSGRQFSNSRSEMNVSTLELGDSALYLCASSFHQGSYNEQFFGPGTRLTVL.

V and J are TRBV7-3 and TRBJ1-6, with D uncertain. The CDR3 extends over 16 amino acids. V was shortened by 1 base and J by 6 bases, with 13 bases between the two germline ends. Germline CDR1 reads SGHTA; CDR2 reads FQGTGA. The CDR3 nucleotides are TGTGCCAGCAGCTTAAGGGCCCGAAGTTCTAATTCACCCCTCCACTTT. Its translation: CASSLRARSSNSPLHF.

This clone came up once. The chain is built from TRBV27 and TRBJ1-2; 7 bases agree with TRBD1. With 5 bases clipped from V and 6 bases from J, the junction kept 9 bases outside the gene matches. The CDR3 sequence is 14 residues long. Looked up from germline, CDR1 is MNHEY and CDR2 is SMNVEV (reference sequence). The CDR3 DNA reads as TGTGCCAGCAGTAATCCCGGGACAGTGGATGGCTACACCTTC. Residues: CASSNPGTVDGYTF.

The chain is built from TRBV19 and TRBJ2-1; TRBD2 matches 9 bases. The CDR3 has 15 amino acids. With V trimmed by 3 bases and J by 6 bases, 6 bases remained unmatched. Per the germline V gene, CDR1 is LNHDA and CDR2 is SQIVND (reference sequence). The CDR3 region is CASSISGTSPNEQFF. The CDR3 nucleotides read TGTGCCAGTAGTATCTCCGGGACTAGCCCCAATGAGCAGTTCTTC.

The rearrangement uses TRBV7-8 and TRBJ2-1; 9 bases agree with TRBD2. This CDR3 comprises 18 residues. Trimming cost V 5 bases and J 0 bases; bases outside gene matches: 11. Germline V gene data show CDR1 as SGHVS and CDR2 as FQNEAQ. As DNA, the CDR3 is TGTGCCAGCAGCGAGAAACCCAGCGGGGGGAGCTCCTACAATGAGCAGTTCTTC. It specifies CASSEKPSGGSSYNEQFF.